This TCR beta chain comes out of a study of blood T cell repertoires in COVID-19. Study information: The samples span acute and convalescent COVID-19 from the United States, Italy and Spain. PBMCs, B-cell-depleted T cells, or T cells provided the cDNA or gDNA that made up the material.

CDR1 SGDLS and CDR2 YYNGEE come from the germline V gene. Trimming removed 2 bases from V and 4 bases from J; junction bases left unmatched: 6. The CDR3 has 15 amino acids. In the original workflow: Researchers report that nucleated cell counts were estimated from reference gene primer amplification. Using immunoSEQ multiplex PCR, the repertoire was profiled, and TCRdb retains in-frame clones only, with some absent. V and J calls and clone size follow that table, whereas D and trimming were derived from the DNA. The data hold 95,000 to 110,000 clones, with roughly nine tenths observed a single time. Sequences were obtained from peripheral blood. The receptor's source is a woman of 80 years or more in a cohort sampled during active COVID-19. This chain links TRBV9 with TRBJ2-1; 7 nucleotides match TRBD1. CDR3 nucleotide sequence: TGTGCCAGCAGCGTCCGGGACAGCATTTACAATGAGCAGTTCTTC. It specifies CASSVRDSIYNEQFF.